Shown below are 31 T cell receptor beta chains from a single sample sequenced in a study of CD8 T cells in ankylosing spondylitis (dated by TCRdb to about 2017). The library was obtained by 5' RACE. Sequencing instrument: Illumina HiSeq 2500. TCRdb's own reprocessing of the public reads used fastp at Q25 and MiXCR and kept productive beta chains. Rows merge per CDR3 protein into single entries with the most common DNA and genes. The sample table records more than 150,000 distinct CDR3 sequences; 11% of these occur just once. The top ten clones comprise just under 30% of the sample. The sample taken for sequencing was blood, either unsorted or a sorted T cell fraction (not recorded which). Receptor source: a male donor with ankylosing spondylitis or in good health (not recorded which).

The V and J genes are TRBV25-1 and TRBJ2-2; no firm D call. CDR1 is MGHDK and CDR2 is SYGVNS in the germline V gene. The length of the CDR3 is 13 residues. With 5 bases removed from V and 1 base from J, the gap between germline ends came to 5 bases. CDR3 in DNA: TGTGCCAGCAGTATTCAGAACACCGGGGAGCTGTTTTTT. This gives the protein CASSIQNTGELFF.

The rearrangement joins TRBV11-2 to TRBJ2-1; 7 nucleotides align to TRBD2. Unmatched junction bases numbered 14, after V lost 6 bases and J lost 3 bases. Germline V CDR1 and CDR2: SGHAT, FQNNGV. This CDR3 spans 17 amino acids. The CDR3: CASRAGPGIAGYNEQFF. CDR3 sequence (DNA): TGTGCCAGCAGGGCAGGCCCAGGGATAGCGGGCTACAATGAGCAGTTCTTC.

V is TRBV11-2 and J is TRBJ2-5, with 8 positions matching TRBD1. There are 11 residues in the CDR3. The V and J ends lost 5 bases and 7 bases, in that order; junction bases with no gene match: 0. The germline V gene encodes CDR1 SGHAT and CDR2 FQNNGV. CDR3 DNA: TGTGCCAGCAGCACAGGGGGGACCCAGTACTTC. Protein product: CASSTGGTQYF.

This clonotype has at least ten counts. The rearrangement joins TRBV5-1 to TRBJ1-2, with 8 nucleotides matching TRBD1. CDR3 length: 16 residues. The germline CDR1 and CDR2 sequences are SGHRS and YFSETQ. V shed 0 bases, J shed 7 bases, and the junction held 11 bases outside the gene matches. The CDR3 here is CASSLGGTGGSSGYTF. The CDR3, as DNA: TGCGCCAGCAGCTTGGGAGGAACAGGGGGGAGCAGTGGCTACACCTTC. Based on the CDR3 plus reference TRBV5-1 and TRBJ1-2, the full variable domain is KAGVTQTPRYLIKTRGQQVTLSCSPISGHRSVSWYQQTPGQGLQFLFEYFSETQRNKGNFPGRFSGRQFSNSRSEMNVSTLELGDSALYLCASSLGGTGGSSGYTFGSGTRLTVV.

The sample holds a few counts of this clonotype. The chain is built from TRBV25-1 and TRBJ2-2, with D possibly TRBD1 on 7 matching bases. There are 15 residues in the CDR3. CDR1 is MGHDK and CDR2 is SYGVNS in the germline V gene. V dropped 6 bases and J dropped 3 bases, with 14 bases sitting between them. CDR3 region: CASSSRGDHTGELFF. CDR3 bases: TGTGCCAGCAGCTCCAGGGGGGACCACACCGGGGAGCTGTTTTTT.

This clonotype was seen repeatedly, ten times or more. The chain couples TRBV29-1 to TRBJ1-2; 9 bases are shared with TRBD1. Germline CDR1 and CDR2: SQVTM and ANQGSEA. The trim removed 6 bases at V and 3 bases at J, leaving 8 bases unmatched. The CDR3 is 14 amino acids. This chain's CDR3 is CSVRLTGGDYGYTF. Here the CDR3 DNA reads TGCAGCGTCCGCTTGACAGGGGGTGACTATGGCTACACCTTC.

The V and J genes are TRBV5-5 and TRBJ2-6; D assignment may be TRBD1 or TRBD2 (6 bases each). V was pared by 3 bases and J by 4 bases, with 11 bases between. CDR1 and CDR2 from the germline V gene are SGHKS and YYEKEE (reference sequence). This CDR3 contains 15 residues. CDR3 sequence (DNA): TGTGCCAGCAGCTGGGGGGCATGGGGGGCCAACGTCCTGACTTTC. It encodes CASSWGAWGANVLTF.

This clonotype appeared many times. The V and J genes are TRBV28 and TRBJ2-7; D not certain. Germline V gene data show CDR1 as MDHEN and CDR2 as SYDVKM. The germline V and J ends were trimmed by 5 bases and 3 bases, with 14 bases remaining between them. The CDR3 is 14 amino acids. The CDR3 here is CASSAPGRNYEQYF. DNA of the CDR3: TGTGCCAGCAGTGCCCCGGGTCGCAACTACGAGCAGTACTTC. Full variable domain (rest looked up from reference TRBV28 and TRBJ2-7): DVKVTQSSRYLVKRTGEKVFLECVQDMDHENMFWYRQDPGLGLRLIYFSYDVKMKEKGDIPEGYSVSREKKERFSLILESASTNQTSMYLCASSAPGRNYEQYFGPGTRLTVT.

This clonotype was detected ten times or more. The V and J genes are TRBV20-1 and TRBJ1-1; TRBD1 might be the D (6 bases). This CDR3 contains 14 residues. The ends were cut back, 3 bases at V and 2 bases at J, with 13 bases in the middle. Germline V lookup: CDR1 DFQATT, CDR2 SNEGSKA (reference sequence). CDR3 sequence: CSASGAGENTEAFF. Here the CDR3 DNA reads TGCAGTGCTAGTGGTGCAGGGGAAAACACTGAAGCTTTCTTT.

This clonotype was detected ten times or more. V usage is TRBV5-1 and J usage is TRBJ2-2; D ambiguous. The CDR3 sequence is 15 residues long. Trimming cost V 0 bases and J 1 base, with 7 bases left between them. CDR1 and CDR2 (germline): SGHRS, YFSETQ. The CDR3 loop reads CASSLEGRNTGELFF. In DNA form, the CDR3 reads TGCGCCAGCAGCTTGGAGGGCAGGAACACCGGGGAGCTGTTTTTT.

This clonotype came up a few times. This chain joins TRBV5-1 and TRBJ2-7; possible D gene TRBD1, 5 bases. The CDR3 has 12 residues. Germline values: CDR1 SGHRS, CDR2 YFSETQ. V dropped 4 bases and J dropped 7 bases, with 12 bases sitting between them. The CDR3 is CASSLQDTEQYF. In DNA form, the CDR3 reads TGCGCCAGCAGCCTACAGGATACAGAGCAGTACTTC.

The sample holds many counts of this clonotype. The V gene is TRBV12-3 or TRBV12-4, the J gene TRBJ2-7; D is perhaps TRBD2 (7 bases). V dropped 3 bases and J dropped 4 bases, with 19 bases sitting between them. The CDR3 contains 16 residues. This CDR3 reads CASSLGGPSVLYEQYF. The CDR3 DNA reads as TGTGCCAGCAGTTTGGGGGGGCCATCCGTTCTTTACGAGCAGTACTTC.

This clonotype was seen ten or more times. CDR3 loop: CASSPTGNYNEQFF. CDR3 coding DNA: TGTGCCAGCAGTCCCACAGGTAACTACAATGAGCAGTTCTTC. J is TRBJ2-1 and V is TRBV6-4; perhaps TRBD1 as D (5 bases). The CDR3 is 14 residues long. The germline V and J ends were trimmed by 5 bases and 3 bases, with 11 bases remaining between them. CDR1 MRHNA and CDR2 SNTAGT come from the germline V gene.

Many counts were recorded for this clonotype. The chain combines TRBV28 with TRBJ2-2, with 8 bases fitting TRBD2. Per germline, CDR1 MDHEN and CDR2 SYDVKM. The length of the CDR3 is 18 residues. V dropped 8 bases and J dropped 1; count of bases not matched to a gene: 15. CDR3 bases: TGTGCCAGCTTAATGTCCGGGGGGGCAACGCTGAACACCGGGGAGCTGTTTTTT. Its protein is CASLMSGGATLNTGELFF. The full variable domain, with the rest looked up from reference TRBV28 and TRBJ2-2, is DVKVTQSSRYLVKRTGEKVFLECVQDMDHENMFWYRQDPGLGLRLIYFSYDVKMKEKGDIPEGYSVSREKKERFSLILESASTNQTSMYLCASLMSGGATLNTGELFFGEGSRLTVL.

V and J are TRBV6-1 and TRBJ1-2, with D uncertain. Germline values: CDR1 MNHNS, CDR2 SASEGT. V lost 4 bases and J 4 bases, leaving 13 bases between the germline ends. This CDR3 comprises 14 residues. The CDR3 region is CASSAPGSLYGYTF. The CDR3 nucleotides are TGTGCCAGCAGTGCCCCGGGGTCCCTCTATGGCTACACCTTC.

CDR3 residues: CAWSAVARNQPQHF. CDR3 bases: TGTGCCTGGAGTGCGGTCGCCCGCAATCAGCCCCAGCATTTT. The rearrangement links TRBV30 to TRBJ1-5; D unresolved. Germline values: CDR1 GTSNPN, CDR2 SVGIG (reference sequence). Trimming took 1 base from V and 2 from J, leaving 9 bases between them. The CDR3 covers 14 residues. Filled out from reference TRBV30 and TRBJ1-5, the complete variable domain reads SQTIHQWPATLVQPVGSPLSLECTVEGTSNPNLYWYRQAAGRGLQLLFYSVGIGQISSEVPQNLSASRPQDRQFILSSKKLLLSDSGFYLCAWSAVARNQPQHFGDGTRLSIL.

This clonotype turned up a few times. This chain links TRBV12-3 or TRBV12-4 with TRBJ1-5, with 8 bases identical to TRBD1. J gave up 2 bases and V 5 bases, and 2 bases lay outside the gene matches. This CDR3 comprises 14 residues. This chain's CDR3 is CASSVQGGNQPQHF. The CDR3 nucleotides are TGTGCCAGCAGTGTACAGGGGGGCAATCAGCCCCAGCATTTT.

This clonotype has a count of ten or more. V usage is TRBV5-1 and J usage is TRBJ1-2, with a tentative D call TRBD1 (5 bases). Germline V gene data show CDR1 as SGHRS and CDR2 as YFSETQ. The CDR3 runs to 13 residues. V was clipped by 4 bases and J by 6 bases, with 13 bases between them. In nucleotides, the CDR3 is TGCGCCAGCAGCCGGGGCAGGGTCGATGGCTACACCTTC. Translation gives CASSRGRVDGYTF. The variable domain in full, with the rest retrieved from reference TRBV5-1 and TRBJ1-2, is KAGVTQTPRYLIKTRGQQVTLSCSPISGHRSVSWYQQTPGQGLQFLFEYFSETQRNKGNFPGRFSGRQFSNSRSEMNVSTLELGDSALYLCASSRGRVDGYTFGSGTRLTVV.

This clonotype was seen more than once but under ten times. The chain couples TRBV20-1 to TRBJ2-2; D may be TRBD2 (5 bases). The CDR3 runs to 13 residues. V was clipped by 1 base and J by 6 bases, with 9 bases between them. Germline V gives CDR1 DFQATT, CDR2 SNEGSKA (reference sequence). DNA for the CDR3: TGCAGTGCTAGAGTACAGCGGCCCGGGGAGCTGTTTTTT. Translation: CSARVQRPGELFF.

This clonotype was picked up many times. This chain uses TRBV9 with TRBJ2-3; TRBD1 agrees at 8 bases. Germline values: CDR1 SGDLS, CDR2 YYNGEE. This CDR3 has 17 residues. Losses at the gene ends were 3 bases for V and 2 bases for J; bases not matched to a gene: 11. The CDR3 is CASSDSPGTGYTDTQYF. The CDR3 DNA follows: TGTGCCAGCAGCGATAGCCCCGGGACAGGTTACACAGATACGCAGTATTTT.

This clonotype came up many times. The rearrangement joins TRBV28 to TRBJ2-7, with D perhaps given as TRBD1 or TRBD2 (5 bases each). From germline, CDR1 is MDHEN and CDR2 SYDVKM. Trimming took off 7 bases at V and 3 bases at J, with 25 bases between the two ends. This CDR3 is built from 17 residues. CDR3 DNA: TGTGCCAGCACCCTTAAGTTGGGAGACAGTAGCTTCTACGAGCAGTACTTC. Its protein is CASTLKLGDSSFYEQYF.

The chain joins TRBV5-1 to TRBJ2-5, with unresolved D. Per the germline V gene, CDR1 is SGHRS and CDR2 is YFSETQ. The CDR3 is 13 amino acids. V was clipped by 2 bases and J by 2 bases, with 7 bases between them. The CDR3 here is CASSLITQETQYF. In nucleotides, the CDR3 is TGCGCCAGCAGCTTAATCACTCAAGAGACCCAGTACTTC.

This clonotype was seen many times. The V call is TRBV15, the J call TRBJ2-4, with D perhaps TRBD1 (6 bases). The germline CDR1 and CDR2 sequences are LNHNV and YYDKDF (reference sequence). V lost 5 bases and J 9 bases, leaving 23 bases between the germline ends. The length of the CDR3 is 16 residues. For the CDR3, the DNA is TGTGCCACCAGCCCATTAAGATTCCGGGACATTGCCATTCAGTACTTC. This codes for CATSPLRFRDIAIQYF.

This rearrangement joins TRBV29-1 to TRBJ1-1; tentative D call: TRBD1 (5 bases). Germline V gene lookup returns CDR1 SQVTM and CDR2 ANQGSEA. The CDR3 is 14 residues long. Trimming removed 3 bases at V and 4 bases at J, with 15 bases between. The CDR3 region is CSVDGADLGTEAFF. The DNA for the CDR3 is TGCAGCGTTGATGGGGCAGATTTGGGCACTGAAGCTTTCTTT.

In its sample, this clonotype was seen many times. The J gene is TRBJ1-1, the V gene TRBV11-2, with D unresolved. CDR3 length: 15 residues. Germline assignment: CDR1 SGHAT and CDR2 FQNNGV. V lost 2 bases and J 1 base, leaving 11 bases between the germline ends. CDR3 in DNA: TGTGCCAGCAGCTTAAAAATGATGGAGAACACTGAAGCTTTCTTT. Translated: CASSLKMMENTEAFF.

This clonotype has at least ten counts. The DNA for the CDR3 is TGCGCCAGCAGCTACACAGGGGTCGGCTCTGGAAACACCATATATTTT. This encodes CASSYTGVGSGNTIYF. The gene calls are TRBV5-1 and TRBJ1-3; 7 nucleotides align to TRBD1. This CDR3 contains 16 residues. V was clipped by 3 bases and J by 0 bases; unmatched bases: 6. Germline values: CDR1 SGHRS, CDR2 YFSETQ.

This clonotype was detected many times. The V gene is TRBV6-2 or TRBV6-3, the J gene TRBJ2-1; TRBD1 matches 8 bases. Germline V gene sequence: CDR1 MNHEY, CDR2 SVGEGT. V lost 5 bases, J lost 2 bases, and 23 bases stayed unmatched. The CDR3 runs 21 residues. The CDR3 protein is CASSPSSGTGPSVRAYNEQFF. The CDR3 DNA follows: TGTGCCAGCAGTCCTTCCTCCGGGACAGGACCTTCCGTGCGGGCCTACAATGAGCAGTTCTTC.

A few counts support this clonotype. The CDR3 DNA sequence: TGTGCCAGCAGCCGGACTAGGAACACCGGGGAGCTGTTTTTT. The encoded protein is CASSRTRNTGELFF. This chain connects TRBV11-2 to TRBJ2-2, with 7 bases fitting TRBD2. The V gene's germline CDR1 is SGHAT and CDR2 FQNNGV. J was trimmed by 1 base and V by 5 bases; bases with no gene match: 1. CDR3 size: 14 residues.

CDR3 DNA sequence: TGTGCCAGCAGCTTAGTCTGGACAGGGATTAAAGAGACCCAGTACTTC. It codes for CASSLVWTGIKETQYF. The V call is TRBV7-2, the J call TRBJ2-5; 8 positions match TRBD1. CDR1 and CDR2 from the germline V gene are SGHTA and FQGNSA. The CDR3 covers 16 residues. After removal of 1 base from V and 3 bases from J, the junction contained 7 bases not matched to a gene. Full variable domain (outside the CDR3, taken from reference TRBV7-2 and TRBJ2-5): GAGVSQSPSNKVTEKGKDVELRCDPISGHTALYWYRQSLGQGLEFLIYFQGNSAPDKSGLPSDRFSAERTGGSVSTLTIQRTQQEDSAVYLCASSLVWTGIKETQYFGPGTRLLVL.

This clonotype was recorded many times. This chain links TRBV3-1 with TRBJ2-7; D unclear. Trimming pared 0 bases from V and 8 bases from J, leaving 8 bases between. The germline gives CDR1 LGHDT, CDR2 YNNKEL (reference sequence). The CDR3 spans 12 residues. CDR3 nucleotides: TGTGCCAGCAGCCAAGATTCGGGTAAGCAGTACTTC. Its translation: CASSQDSGKQYF.

This clonotype has at least ten counts. The J gene is TRBJ1-6, the V gene TRBV2, with 9 bases matching TRBD1. The CDR3 is made up of 15 amino acids. Losses at the gene ends were 6 bases for V and 8 bases for J; bases not matched to a gene: 8. Germline V gene sequence: CDR1 SNHLY, CDR2 FYNNEI. The CDR3, as DNA: TGTGCCAGCAGACGACCGGGACAGGGTTATTCACCCCTCCACTTT. It is translated as CASRRPGQGYSPLHF.